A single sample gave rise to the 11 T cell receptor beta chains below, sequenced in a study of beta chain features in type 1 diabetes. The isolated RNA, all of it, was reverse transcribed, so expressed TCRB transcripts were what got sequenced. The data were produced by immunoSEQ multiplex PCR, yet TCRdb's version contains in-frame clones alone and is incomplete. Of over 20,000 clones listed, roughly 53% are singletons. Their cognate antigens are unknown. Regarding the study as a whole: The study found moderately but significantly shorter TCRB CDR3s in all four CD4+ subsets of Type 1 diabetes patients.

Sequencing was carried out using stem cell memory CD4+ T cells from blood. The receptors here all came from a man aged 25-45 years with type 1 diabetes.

The CDR3 protein is CASSPGEAYEQYF. CDR3 sequence (DNA): TGTGCCAGCTCACCAGGGGAGGCCTACGAGCAGTACTTC. V gene TRBV18 combines with J gene TRBJ2-7, with D maybe TRBD2 (6 bases). The CDR3 totals 13 residues. Deletions cut 2 bases from V and 2 bases from J, with 7 bases between. Germline CDR1 KGHSH, CDR2 LQKENI.

The CDR3 DNA sequence: TGTGCCAGCAGTGCCTCTGGTCGGGGGTTGGCTGGCTACACCTTC. The encoded protein is CASSASGRGLAGYTF. The chain employs TRBV27 and TRBJ1-2, with D possibly being TRBD1 (5 bases). The CDR3 spans 15 residues. Germline V lookup: CDR1 MNHEY, CDR2 SMNVEV (reference sequence). Between the trimmed V and J ends, which lost 5 bases and 7 bases, there was a span of 20 bases.

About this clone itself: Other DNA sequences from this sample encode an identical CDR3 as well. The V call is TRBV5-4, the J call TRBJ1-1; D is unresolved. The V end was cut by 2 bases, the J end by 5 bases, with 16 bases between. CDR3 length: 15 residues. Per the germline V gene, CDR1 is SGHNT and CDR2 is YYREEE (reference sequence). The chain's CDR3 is CASSLSAGGGTEAFF. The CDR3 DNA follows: TGTGCCAGCAGCTTATCGGCAGGCGGAGGGACTGAAGCTTTCTTT.

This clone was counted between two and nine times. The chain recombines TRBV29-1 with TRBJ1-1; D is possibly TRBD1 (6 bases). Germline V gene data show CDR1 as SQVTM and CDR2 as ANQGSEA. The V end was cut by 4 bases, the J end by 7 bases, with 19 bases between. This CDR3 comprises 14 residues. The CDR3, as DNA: TGCAGCGTTGGGGAGGGGCAGGGGTATGGTGAAGCTTTCTTT. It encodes CSVGEGQGYGEAFF.

The CDR3 region is CASSPPGSGRIETQYF. CDR3 in DNA: TGTGCCAGCAGCCCCCCCGGTAGCGGGAGGATTGAGACCCAGTACTTC. The chain combines TRBV7-2 with TRBJ2-5, with 10 bases matching TRBD2. Germline loops: CDR1 SGHTA, CDR2 FQGNSA. The V segment lost 5 bases and the J segment 5 bases; nucleotides outside the gene matches: 11. CDR3 size: 16 residues.

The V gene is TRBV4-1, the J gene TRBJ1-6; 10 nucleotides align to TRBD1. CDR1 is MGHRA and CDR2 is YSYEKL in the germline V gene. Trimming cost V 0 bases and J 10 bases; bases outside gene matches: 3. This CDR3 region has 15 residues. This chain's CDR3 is CASSQETGGRSPLHF. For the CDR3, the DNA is TGCGCCAGCAGCCAAGAGACAGGGGGCAGATCACCCCTCCACTTT.

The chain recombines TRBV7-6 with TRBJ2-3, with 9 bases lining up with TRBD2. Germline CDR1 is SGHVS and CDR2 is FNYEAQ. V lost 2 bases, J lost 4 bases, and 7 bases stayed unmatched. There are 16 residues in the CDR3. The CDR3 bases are TGTGCCAGCAGCTTAAGCGGGACTAGCTCCCCAGATACGCAGTATTTT. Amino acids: CASSLSGTSSPDTQYF. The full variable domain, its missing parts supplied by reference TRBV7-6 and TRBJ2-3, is GAGVSQSPRYKVTKRGQDVALRCDPISGHVSLYWYRQALGQGPEFLTYFNYEAQQDKSGLPNDRFSAERPEGSISTLTIQRTEQRDSAMYRCASSLSGTSSPDTQYFGPGTRLTVL.

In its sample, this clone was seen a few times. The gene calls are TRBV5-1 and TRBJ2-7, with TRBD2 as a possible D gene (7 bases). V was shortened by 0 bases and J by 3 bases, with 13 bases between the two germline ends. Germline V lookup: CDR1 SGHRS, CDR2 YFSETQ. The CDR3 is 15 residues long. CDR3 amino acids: CASSLDGGAYYEQYF. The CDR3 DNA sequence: TGCGCCAGCAGCTTGGATGGGGGGGCGTACTACGAGCAGTACTTC.

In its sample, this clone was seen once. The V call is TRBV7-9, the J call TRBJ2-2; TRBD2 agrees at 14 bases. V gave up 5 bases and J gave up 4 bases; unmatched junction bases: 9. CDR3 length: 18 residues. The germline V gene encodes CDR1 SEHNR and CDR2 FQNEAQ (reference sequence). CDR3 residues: CASSPTPTSGGATGELFF. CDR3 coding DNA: TGTGCCAGCAGCCCGACTCCGACTAGCGGGGGGGCCACCGGGGAGCTGTTTTTT.

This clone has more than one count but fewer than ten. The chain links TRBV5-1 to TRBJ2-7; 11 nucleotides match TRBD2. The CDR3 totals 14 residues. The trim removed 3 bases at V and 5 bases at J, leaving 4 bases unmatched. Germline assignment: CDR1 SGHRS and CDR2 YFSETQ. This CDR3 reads CASSWGLAEDEQYF. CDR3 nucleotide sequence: TGCGCCAGCAGCTGGGGACTAGCGGAAGACGAGCAGTACTTC.

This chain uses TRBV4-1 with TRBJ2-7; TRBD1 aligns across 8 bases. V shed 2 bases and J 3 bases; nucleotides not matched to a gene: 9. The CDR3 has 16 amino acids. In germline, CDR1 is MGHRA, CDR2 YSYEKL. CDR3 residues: CASSQSWGDRFYEQYF. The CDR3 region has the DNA TGCGCCAGCAGCCAATCCTGGGGGGACAGGTTCTACGAGCAGTACTTC.